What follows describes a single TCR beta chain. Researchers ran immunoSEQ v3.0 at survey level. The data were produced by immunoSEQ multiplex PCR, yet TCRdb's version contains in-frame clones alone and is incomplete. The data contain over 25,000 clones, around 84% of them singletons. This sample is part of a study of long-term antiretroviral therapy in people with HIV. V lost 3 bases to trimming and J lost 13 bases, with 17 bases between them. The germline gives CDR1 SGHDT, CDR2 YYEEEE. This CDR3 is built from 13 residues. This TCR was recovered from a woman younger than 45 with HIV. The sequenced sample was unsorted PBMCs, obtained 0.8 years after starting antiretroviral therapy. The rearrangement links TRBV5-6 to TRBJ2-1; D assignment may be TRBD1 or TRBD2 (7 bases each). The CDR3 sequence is CASSSGGVPKQFF. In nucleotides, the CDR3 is TGTGCCAGCAGCTCAGGGGGGGTACCCAAACAGTTCTTC. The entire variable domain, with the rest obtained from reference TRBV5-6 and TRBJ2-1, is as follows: DAGVTQSPTHLIKTRGQQVTLRCSPKSGHDTVSWYQQALGQGPQFIFQYYEEEERQRGNFPDRFSGHQFPNYSSELNVNALLLGDSALYLCASSSGGVPKQFFGPGTRLTVL.